This T cell receptor beta chain was recorded in a study of blood T cell repertoires in COVID-19. Measured with immunoSEQ multiplex PCR; TCRdb has only the in-frame clones, and not every one. The repertoire has 200,000 to 250,000 clones, 88% of them found once; the top ten carry less than 3.5%. Germline loops: CDR1 SGHTA, CDR2 FQGTGA. The CDR3 runs to 15 residues. The V gene lost 3 bases and the J gene lost 0 bases, with 6 bases spanning the gap. There are a few counts of this clone. The J gene is TRBJ1-6, the V gene TRBV7-3, with D tentatively TRBD1 (5 bases). Sample: peripheral blood. This TCR derives from a woman aged 55 to 70 with acute or convalescent COVID-19. The CDR3 reads CASSLTDSYNSPLHF. As DNA, the CDR3 is TGTGCCAGCAGCTTGACAGACTCCTATAATTCACCCCTCCACTTT.